This passage covers 5 T cell receptor beta chains from one sample sequenced in a study of PD-L1 blockade in urothelial cancer. The repertoire was sequenced with immunoSEQ multiplex PCR; TCRdb's copy has only in-frame clones and lacks some. This table holds some 48,000 clones, around 86% found once. Documented time point: peripheral blood 6 weeks after treatment start. Sequencing was performed on PBMCs, taken around atezolizumab (anti-PD-L1) treatment. The source of these receptors is a man in his 60s with urothelial cancer.

V and J are TRBV11-2 and TRBJ1-5, with D possibly matching TRBD1 (5 bases). The CDR3 runs 16 residues. The ends were cut back, 3 bases at V and 2 bases at J, with 14 bases in the middle. Per the germline V gene, CDR1 is SGHAT and CDR2 is FQNNGV. The CDR3 loop reads CASSLGSGGGNQPQHF. The CDR3 nucleotides read TGTGCCAGCAGCTTGGGTTCTGGGGGGGGCAATCAGCCCCAGCATTTT.

This sequence joins TRBV29-1 and TRBJ2-3; 8 bases map to TRBD2. CDR3 length: 13 amino acids. Germline CDR1 and CDR2: SQVTM and ANQGSEA. This chain's CDR3 is CTYGGDGADTQYF. The CDR3 DNA sequence: TGCACCTACGGGGGGGATGGGGCAGATACGCAGTATTTT.

The chain employs TRBV12-5 and TRBJ2-3; TRBD1 aligns across 8 bases. Trimming cost V 2 bases and J 3 bases; bases outside gene matches: 22. The germline V gene has CDR1 LGHNT and CDR2 FRNRAP. The CDR3 has 21 amino acids. The CDR3 DNA follows: TGTGCTAGTGGTTTGACTTTTCACCTCGCCGGACAGGGTATTCGTACAGATACGCAGTATTTT. Amino acids: CASGLTFHLAGQGIRTDTQYF.

The CDR3 loop is CASSPGTNQETQYF. In nucleotides, the CDR3 is TGTGCCAGTAGTCCCGGGACAAACCAAGAGACCCAGTACTTC. The chain has TRBV19 and TRBJ2-5, with D perhaps matching TRBD1 (6 bases). This CDR3 comprises 14 residues. Deletions cut 5 bases from V and 0 bases from J, with 10 bases between. Germline V gives CDR1 LNHDA, CDR2 SQIVND (reference sequence).

The genes are TRBV7-8 and TRBJ1-2; D perhaps matches TRBD1 (6 bases). Germline values: CDR1 SGHVS, CDR2 FQNEAQ. This CDR3 region has 16 residues. V lost 1 base and J lost 4, with 16 bases in between. The CDR3 region is CASSLGDRSRIYGYTF. Here the CDR3 DNA reads TGTGCCAGCAGCTTAGGCGACAGGTCCAGGATCTATGGCTACACCTTC.